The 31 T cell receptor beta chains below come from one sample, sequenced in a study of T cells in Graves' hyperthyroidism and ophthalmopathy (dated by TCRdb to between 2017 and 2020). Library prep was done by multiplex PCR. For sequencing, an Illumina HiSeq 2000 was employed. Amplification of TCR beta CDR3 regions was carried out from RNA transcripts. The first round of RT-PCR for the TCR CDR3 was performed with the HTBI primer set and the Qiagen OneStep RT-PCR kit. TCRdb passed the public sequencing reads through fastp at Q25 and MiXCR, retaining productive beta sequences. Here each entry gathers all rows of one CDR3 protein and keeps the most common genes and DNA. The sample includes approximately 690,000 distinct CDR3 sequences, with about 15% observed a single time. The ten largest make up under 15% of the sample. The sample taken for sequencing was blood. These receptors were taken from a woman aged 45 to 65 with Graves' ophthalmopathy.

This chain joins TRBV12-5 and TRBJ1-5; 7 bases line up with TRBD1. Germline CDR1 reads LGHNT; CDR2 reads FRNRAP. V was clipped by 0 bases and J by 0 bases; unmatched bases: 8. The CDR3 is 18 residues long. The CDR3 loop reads CASGLVLWDRDSNQPQHF. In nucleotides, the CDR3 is TGTGCTAGTGGTTTGGTATTATGGGACAGAGATAGCAATCAGCCCCAGCATTTT. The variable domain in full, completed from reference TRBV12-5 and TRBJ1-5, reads DARVTQTPRHKVTEMGQEVTMRCQPILGHNTVFWYRQTMMQGLELLAYFRNRAPLDDSGMPKDRFSAEMPDATLATLKIQPSEPRDSAVYFCASGLVLWDRDSNQPQHFGDGTRLSIL.

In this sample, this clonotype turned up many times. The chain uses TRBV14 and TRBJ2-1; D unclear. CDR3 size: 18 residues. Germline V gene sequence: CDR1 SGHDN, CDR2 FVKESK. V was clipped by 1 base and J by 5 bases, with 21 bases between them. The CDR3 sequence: CASSQGRQRRTYDNEQFF. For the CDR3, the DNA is TGTGCCAGCAGCCAAGGCAGACAAAGGCGTACGTACGACAATGAGCAGTTCTTC.

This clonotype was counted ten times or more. The CDR3, as DNA: TGTGCCAGCAGTTACGGACTAGCCGATGAGCAGTTCTTC. Translating it yields CASSYGLADEQFF. V usage is TRBV6-5 and J usage is TRBJ2-1; 8 bases line up with TRBD2. Germline trimming cut 2 bases from V and 8 bases from J; bases unmatched to any gene: 2. In germline, CDR1 is MNHEY, CDR2 SVGAGI. CDR3 size: 13 residues.

The CDR3 DNA follows: TGCAGTGCTACTCTAGCGGGAGGTGCGAGTGAGCAGTTCTTC. This sequence encodes CSATLAGGASEQFF. This chain links TRBV20-1 with TRBJ2-1; 11 bases align to TRBD2. Germline CDR1 is DFQATT and CDR2 is SNEGSKA (reference sequence). V lost 4 bases, J lost 9 bases, and 8 bases stayed unmatched. The CDR3 extends over 14 amino acids.

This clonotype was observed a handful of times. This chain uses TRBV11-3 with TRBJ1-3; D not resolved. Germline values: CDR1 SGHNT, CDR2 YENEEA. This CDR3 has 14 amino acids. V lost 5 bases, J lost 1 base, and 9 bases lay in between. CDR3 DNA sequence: TGTGCCAGCAGCGTTGCACCTTCTGGAAACACCATATATTTT. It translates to CASSVAPSGNTIYF.

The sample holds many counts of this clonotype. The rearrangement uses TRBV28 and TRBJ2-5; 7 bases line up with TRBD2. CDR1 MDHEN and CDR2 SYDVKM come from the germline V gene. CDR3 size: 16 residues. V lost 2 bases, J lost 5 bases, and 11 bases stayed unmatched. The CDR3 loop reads CASSLIRGVLQETQYF. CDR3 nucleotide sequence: TGTGCCAGCAGTTTAATTCGGGGGGTTCTGCAGGAGACCCAGTACTTC.

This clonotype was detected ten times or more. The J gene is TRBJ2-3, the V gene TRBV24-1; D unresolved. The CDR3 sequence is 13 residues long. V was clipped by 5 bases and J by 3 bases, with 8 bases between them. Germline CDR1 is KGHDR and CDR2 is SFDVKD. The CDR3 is CATSAGSTDTQYF. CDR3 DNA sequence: TGTGCCACCAGTGCGGGTTCGACAGATACGCAGTATTTT.

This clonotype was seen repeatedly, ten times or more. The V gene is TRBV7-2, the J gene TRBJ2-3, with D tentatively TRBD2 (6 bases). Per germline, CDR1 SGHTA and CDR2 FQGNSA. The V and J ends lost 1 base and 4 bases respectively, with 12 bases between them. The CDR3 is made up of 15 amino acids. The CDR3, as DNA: TGTGCCAGCAGCTTAGTTTCCGGGAGCTCAGATACGCAGTATTTT. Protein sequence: CASSLVSGSSDTQYF.

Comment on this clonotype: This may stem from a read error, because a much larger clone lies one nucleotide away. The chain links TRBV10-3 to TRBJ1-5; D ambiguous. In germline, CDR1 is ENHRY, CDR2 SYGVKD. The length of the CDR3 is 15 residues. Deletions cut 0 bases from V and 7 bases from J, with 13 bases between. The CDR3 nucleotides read TGTGCCATCAGTGAGTCGGGTCAGGCCTCCCAGCCCCAGCATTTT. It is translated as CAISESGQASQPQHF.

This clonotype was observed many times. The CDR3 region has the DNA TGCGCCAGCAGCCCCGCCGGGACAGGGGTAGGGGATACGCAGTATTTT. Translation: CASSPAGTGVGDTQYF. The rearrangement links TRBV5-1 to TRBJ2-3; 10 nucleotides line up with TRBD1. This CDR3 spans 16 amino acids. Per germline, CDR1 SGHRS and CDR2 YFSETQ. Unmatched junction bases numbered 11, after V lost 4 bases and J lost 6 bases.

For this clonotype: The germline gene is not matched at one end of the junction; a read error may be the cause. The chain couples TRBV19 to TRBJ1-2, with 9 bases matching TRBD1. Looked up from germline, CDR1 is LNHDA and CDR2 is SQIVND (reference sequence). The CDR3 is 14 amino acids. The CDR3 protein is CASSGGQGYYGHTF. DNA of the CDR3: TGTGCCAGTAGTGGAGGACAGGGGTACTATGGCCACACCTTC.

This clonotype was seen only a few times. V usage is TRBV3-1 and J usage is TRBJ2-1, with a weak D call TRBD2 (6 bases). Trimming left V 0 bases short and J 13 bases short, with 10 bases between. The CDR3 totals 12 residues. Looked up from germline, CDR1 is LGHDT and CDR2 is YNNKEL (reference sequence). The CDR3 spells CASSQDREIQFF. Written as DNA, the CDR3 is TGTGCCAGCAGCCAAGATCGGGAGATACAGTTCTTC.

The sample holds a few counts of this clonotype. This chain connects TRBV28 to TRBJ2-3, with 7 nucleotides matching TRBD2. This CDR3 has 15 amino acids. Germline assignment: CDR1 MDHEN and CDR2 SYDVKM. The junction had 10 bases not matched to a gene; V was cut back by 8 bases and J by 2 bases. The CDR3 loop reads CASHLAGANTDTQYF. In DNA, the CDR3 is TGTGCCAGCCATTTAGCGGGTGCGAACACAGATACGCAGTATTTT.

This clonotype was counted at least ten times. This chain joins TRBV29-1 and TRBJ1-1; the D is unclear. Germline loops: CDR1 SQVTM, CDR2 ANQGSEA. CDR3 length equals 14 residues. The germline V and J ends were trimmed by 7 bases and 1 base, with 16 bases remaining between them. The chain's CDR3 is CSAFGSSTNTEAFF. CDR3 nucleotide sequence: TGCAGCGCCTTCGGATCGTCTACGAACACTGAAGCTTTCTTT.

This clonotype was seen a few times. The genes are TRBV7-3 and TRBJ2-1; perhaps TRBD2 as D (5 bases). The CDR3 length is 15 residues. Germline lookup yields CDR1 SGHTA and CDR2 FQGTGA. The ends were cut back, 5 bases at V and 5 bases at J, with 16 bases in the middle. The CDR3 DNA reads TGTGCCAGCAGCCCATCGCCTAGCCAAAACAATGAGCAGTTCTTC. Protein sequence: CASSPSPSQNNEQFF.

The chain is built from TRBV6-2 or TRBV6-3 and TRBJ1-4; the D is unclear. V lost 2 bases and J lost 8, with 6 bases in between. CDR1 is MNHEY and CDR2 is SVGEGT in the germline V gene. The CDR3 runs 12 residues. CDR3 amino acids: CASSYPREKLFF. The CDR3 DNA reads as TGTGCCAGCAGTTACCCGAGGGAAAAACTGTTTTTT.

The DNA of the CDR3 is TGTGCCAGCAGCTTCGGGGACGAACTGTTTTTT. Protein product: CASSFGDELFF. The chain has TRBV5-6 and TRBJ1-4; D perhaps matches TRBD1 (5 bases). The V gene's germline CDR1 is SGHDT and CDR2 YYEEEE. This CDR3 region has 11 residues. V was trimmed by 2 bases and J by 12 bases, leaving 8 bases between them. The full variable domain, its missing parts supplied by reference TRBV5-6 and TRBJ1-4, is DAGVTQSPTHLIKTRGQQVTLRCSPKSGHDTVSWYQQALGQGPQFIFQYYEEEERQRGNFPDRFSGHQFPNYSSELNVNALLLGDSALYLCASSFGDELFFGSGTQLSVL.

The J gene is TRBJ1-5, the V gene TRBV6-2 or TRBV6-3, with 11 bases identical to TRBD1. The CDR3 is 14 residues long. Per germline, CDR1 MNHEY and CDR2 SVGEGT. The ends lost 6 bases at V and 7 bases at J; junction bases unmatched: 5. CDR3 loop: CASSRTGGGQPQHF. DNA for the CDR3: TGTGCCAGCAGCCGGACAGGGGGCGGACAGCCCCAGCATTTT.

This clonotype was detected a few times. This chain's CDR3 is CASNMRGGSGANVLTF. The CDR3 DNA reads TGTGCCAGTAATATGAGAGGTGGCTCTGGGGCCAACGTCCTGACTTTC. The gene calls are TRBV19 and TRBJ2-6; no clear D. The CDR3 length is 16 residues. Germline V gene lookup returns CDR1 LNHDA and CDR2 SQIVND (reference sequence). V was trimmed by 7 bases and J by 0 bases, leaving 13 bases between them.

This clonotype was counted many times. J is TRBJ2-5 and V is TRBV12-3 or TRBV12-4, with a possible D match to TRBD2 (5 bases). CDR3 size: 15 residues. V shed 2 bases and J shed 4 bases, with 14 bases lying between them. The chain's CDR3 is CASSLRGSLVETQYF. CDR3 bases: TGTGCCAGCAGTTTACGAGGGAGTTTGGTAGAGACCCAGTACTTC.

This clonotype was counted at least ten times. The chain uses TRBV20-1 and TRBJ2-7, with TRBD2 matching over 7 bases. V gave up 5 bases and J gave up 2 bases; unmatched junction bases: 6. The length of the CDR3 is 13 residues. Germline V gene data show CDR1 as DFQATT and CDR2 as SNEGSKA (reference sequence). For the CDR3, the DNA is TGCAGTGCTGCCCTCCTAGCGGCCTACGAGCAGTACTTC. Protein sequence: CSAALLAAYEQYF.

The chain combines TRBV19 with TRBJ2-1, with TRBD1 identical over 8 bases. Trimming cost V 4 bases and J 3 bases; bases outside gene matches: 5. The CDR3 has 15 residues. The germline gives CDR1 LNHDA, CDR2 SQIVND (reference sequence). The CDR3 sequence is CASSTPGTGYNEQFF. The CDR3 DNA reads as TGTGCCAGTAGTACCCCCGGGACAGGCTACAATGAGCAGTTCTTC.

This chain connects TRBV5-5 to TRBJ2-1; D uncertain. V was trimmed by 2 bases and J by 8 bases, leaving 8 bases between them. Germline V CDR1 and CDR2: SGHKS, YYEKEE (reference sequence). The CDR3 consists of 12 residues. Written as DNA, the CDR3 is TGTGCCAGCAGCTTTGGTAGGGATGAGCAGTTCTTC. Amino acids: CASSFGRDEQFF.

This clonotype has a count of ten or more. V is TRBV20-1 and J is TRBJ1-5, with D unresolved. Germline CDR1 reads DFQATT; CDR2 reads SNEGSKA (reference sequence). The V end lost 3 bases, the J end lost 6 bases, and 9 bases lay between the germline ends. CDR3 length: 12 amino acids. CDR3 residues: CSASGVGQPQHF. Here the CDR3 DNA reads TGCAGTGCTAGCGGTGTCGGTCAGCCCCAGCATTTT.

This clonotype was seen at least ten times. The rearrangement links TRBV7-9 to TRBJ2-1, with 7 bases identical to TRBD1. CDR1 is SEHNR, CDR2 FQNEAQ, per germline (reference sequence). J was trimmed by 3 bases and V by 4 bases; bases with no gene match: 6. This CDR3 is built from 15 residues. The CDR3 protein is CASSSRQGDYNEQFF. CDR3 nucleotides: TGTGCCAGCAGCTCACGACAGGGAGACTACAATGAGCAGTTCTTC.

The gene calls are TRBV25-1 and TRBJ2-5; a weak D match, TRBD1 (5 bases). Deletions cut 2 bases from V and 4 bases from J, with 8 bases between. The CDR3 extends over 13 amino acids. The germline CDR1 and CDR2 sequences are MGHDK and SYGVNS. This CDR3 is CASSERGVETQYF. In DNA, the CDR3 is TGTGCCAGCAGTGAAAGGGGTGTAGAGACCCAGTACTTC. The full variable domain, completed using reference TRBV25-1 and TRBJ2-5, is EADIYQTPRYLVIGTGKKITLECSQTMGHDKMYWYQQDPGMELHLIHYSYGVNSTEKGDLSSESTVSRIRTEHFPLTLESARPSHTSQYLCASSERGVETQYFGPGTRLLVL.

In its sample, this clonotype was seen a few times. CDR3 nucleotides: TGTGCCAGCAGTTTTCGGCCCGGGGAAAGCTCCTACGAGCAGTACTTC. Translation: CASSFRPGESSYEQYF. The V gene is TRBV28, the J gene TRBJ2-7, with D possibly matching TRBD2 (5 bases). The CDR3 covers 16 residues. From germline, CDR1 is MDHEN and CDR2 SYDVKM. The V and J ends lost 3 bases and 0 bases respectively, with 15 bases between them.

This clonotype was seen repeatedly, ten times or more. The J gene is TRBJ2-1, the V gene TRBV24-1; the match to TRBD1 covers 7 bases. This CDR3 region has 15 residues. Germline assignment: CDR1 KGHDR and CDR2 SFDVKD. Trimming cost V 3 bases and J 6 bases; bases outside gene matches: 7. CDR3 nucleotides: TGTGCCACCAGTGATCTTATACAGGGGATCAATGAGCAGTTCTTC. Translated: CATSDLIQGINEQFF.

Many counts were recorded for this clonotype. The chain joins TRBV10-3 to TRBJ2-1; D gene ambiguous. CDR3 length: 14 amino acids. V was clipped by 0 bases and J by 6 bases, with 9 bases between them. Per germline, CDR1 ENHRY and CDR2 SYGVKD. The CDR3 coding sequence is TGTGCCATCAGTGAGTCACCAGTCACCAATGAGCAGTTCTTC. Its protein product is CAISESPVTNEQFF.

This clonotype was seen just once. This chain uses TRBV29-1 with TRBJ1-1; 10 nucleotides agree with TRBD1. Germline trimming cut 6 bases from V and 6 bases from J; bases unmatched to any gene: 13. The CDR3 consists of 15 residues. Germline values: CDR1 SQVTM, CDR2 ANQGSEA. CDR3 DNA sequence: TGCAGCGTCTTAAACCCGACAGGGGGCGTATCTGAAGCTTTCTTT. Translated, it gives CSVLNPTGGVSEAFF.

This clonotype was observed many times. The CDR3 spells CASSPTVLPYEQYF. The CDR3 bases are TGTGCCAGCAGCCCGACAGTCCTCCCCTACGAGCAGTACTTC. The genes are TRBV27 and TRBJ2-7, with D maybe TRBD1 (5 bases). Looked up from germline, CDR1 is MNHEY and CDR2 is SMNVEV (reference sequence). The CDR3 length is 14 residues. V lost 6 bases, J lost 2 bases, and 14 bases lay in between.